This TCR beta chain was observed in a study of cytomegalovirus exposure and HLA in healthy donors. Study-wide results and limits: In vitro experiments confirmed that a few CMV-associated chains were specific for CMV antigens. Cytomegalovirus status, reportedly, was diagnosed with high specificity and sensitivity by the classifier.

The germline gives CDR1 SGHTA, CDR2 FQGNSA. The germline V and J ends were trimmed by 3 bases and 8 bases, with 13 bases remaining between them. This CDR3 has 13 residues. A word on this clone: Its antigen is not identified.

The assay was immunoSEQ multiplex PCR, and TCRdb's table has in-frame clones only and misses some. The sample has approximately 170,000 clones; over 80% are singletons. Material for sequencing was PBMCs. This receptor was obtained from a man between 25 and 39 years old in good health and CMV-seropositive. The rearrangement joins TRBV7-2 to TRBJ1-1; D is possibly TRBD1 (5 bases). CDR3 DNA: TGTGCCAGCAGCTTCTCAGGGTTTGTGGAAGCTTTCTTT. Translated: CASSFSGFVEAFF. The full variable domain, in which reference TRBV7-2 and TRBJ1-1 provide the parts outside the CDR3, is GAGVSQSPSNKVTEKGKDVELRCDPISGHTALYWYRQSLGQGLEFLIYFQGNSAPDKSGLPSDRFSAERTGGSVSTLTIQRTQQEDSAVYLCASSFSGFVEAFFGQGTRLTVV.